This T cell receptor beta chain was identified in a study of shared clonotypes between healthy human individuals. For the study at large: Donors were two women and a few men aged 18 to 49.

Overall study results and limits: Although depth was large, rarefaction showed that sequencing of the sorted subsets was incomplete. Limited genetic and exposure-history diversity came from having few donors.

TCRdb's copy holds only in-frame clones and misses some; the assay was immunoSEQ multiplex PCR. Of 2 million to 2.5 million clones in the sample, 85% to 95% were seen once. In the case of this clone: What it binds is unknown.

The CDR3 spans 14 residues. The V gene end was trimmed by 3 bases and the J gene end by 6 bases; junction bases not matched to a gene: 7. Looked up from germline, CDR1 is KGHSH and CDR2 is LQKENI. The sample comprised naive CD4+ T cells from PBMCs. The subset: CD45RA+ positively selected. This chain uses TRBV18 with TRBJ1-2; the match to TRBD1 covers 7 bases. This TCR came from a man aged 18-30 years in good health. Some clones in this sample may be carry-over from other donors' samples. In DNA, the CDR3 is TGTGCCAGCTCACCTCAGAGGGACAGACATGGCTACACCTTC. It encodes CASSPQRDRHGYTF.